These 4 T cell receptor beta chains were sequenced from one sample in a study of T-cell memory formation after mild COVID-19. Using its own MiXCR run on the 5' RACE reads, TCRdb lists one record per CDR3 protein. The top ten hold 2.1% of the sample, which has hundreds of thousands of distinct CDR3 sequences, less than 20% seen once. Sequences were obtained from PBMCs or a T cell subset sorted from them (not recorded which). The receptors were sampled from an adult woman who had mild COVID-19 (a few samples of this study predate the infection). Cell type and time point are not known.

The sample holds one count of this clonotype. V and J are TRBV20-1 and TRBJ1-1; D not certain. Per the germline V gene, CDR1 is DFQATT and CDR2 is SNEGSKA (reference sequence). The CDR3 extends over 13 amino acids. V was trimmed by 7 bases and J by 5 bases, leaving 17 bases between them. DNA of the CDR3: TGCAGTGTTCCCGGATGGGCGGAAACTGAAGCTTTCTTT. It translates to CSVPGWAETEAFF.

This sequence joins TRBV6-5 and TRBJ1-1; D is perhaps TRBD1 (5 bases). V was trimmed by 0 bases and J by 7 bases, leaving 18 bases between them. This CDR3 region has 16 residues. Germline CDR1 is MNHEY and CDR2 is SVGAGI. The chain's CDR3 is CASSYSLGTGPLEAFF. CDR3 bases: TGTGCCAGCAGTTACTCCTTAGGAACGGGGCCCCTTGAAGCTTTCTTT.

This clonotype appeared a few times. This chain uses TRBV7-8 with TRBJ1-2, with TRBD1 as a possible D gene (6 bases). The CDR3 sequence is 16 residues long. V dropped 5 bases and J dropped 1 base, with 17 bases sitting between them. CDR1 is SGHVS, CDR2 FQNEAQ, per germline. The CDR3 here is CASSGKDRQDNYGYTF. The CDR3 DNA reads as TGTGCCAGCAGCGGGAAGGACAGACAAGATAACTATGGCTACACCTTC.

This clonotype was seen more than once but under ten times. The chain uses TRBV7-2 and TRBJ2-5; unclear D gene. The germline V and J ends were trimmed by 5 bases and 5 bases, with 12 bases remaining between them. This CDR3 has 13 amino acids. Germline V gives CDR1 SGHTA, CDR2 FQGNSA. CDR3 DNA sequence: TGTGCCAGCAGCAACTTTTATTCGGAGACCCAGTACTTC. It translates to CASSNFYSETQYF.